This T cell receptor beta chain was observed in a study of OX40 agonist ivuxolimab in advanced cancers. Study at large: Patients received intravenous ivuxolimab every 2 weeks at 0.01 to 10 mg/kg. Patients treated during dose escalation were battling hepatocellular carcinoma, melanoma, renal cell or head and neck cancer. A history of anti-PD-1, anti-PD-L1 or anti-CTLA-4 therapy was acceptable, and over 35% had some. Regarding the study as a whole: At 0.1 to 3.0 mg/kg and by week 6, CD4+ and CD8+ T cells in the blood had expanded clonally.

Note on this clone: Its antigen remains unknown.

Data came from immunoSEQ multiplex PCR; TCRdb stores just in-frame clones and leaves some out. The sample lists 62,000 or so clones, just under 85% seen once, with approximately 9.4% in the top ten. This receptor was identified in an adult with an advanced solid tumor such as melanoma, head and neck, liver or kidney cancer. The input for sequencing was CD4+ or CD8+ T cells sorted from blood, taken in a trial of the OX40 agonist ivuxolimab.

CDR3 sequence reads: CASSEALEGQGFHSNQPQHF. As DNA, the CDR3 is TGTGCCAGCAGTGAAGCGCTTGAGGGACAGGGGTTTCATAGCAATCAGCCCCAGCATTTT. The chain is built from TRBV6-1 and TRBJ1-5; 10 bases agree with TRBD1. CDR1 is MNHNS and CDR2 is SASEGT in the germline V gene. The length of the CDR3 is 20 residues. V lost 0 bases to trimming and J lost 0 bases; unmatched junction nucleotides: 11.